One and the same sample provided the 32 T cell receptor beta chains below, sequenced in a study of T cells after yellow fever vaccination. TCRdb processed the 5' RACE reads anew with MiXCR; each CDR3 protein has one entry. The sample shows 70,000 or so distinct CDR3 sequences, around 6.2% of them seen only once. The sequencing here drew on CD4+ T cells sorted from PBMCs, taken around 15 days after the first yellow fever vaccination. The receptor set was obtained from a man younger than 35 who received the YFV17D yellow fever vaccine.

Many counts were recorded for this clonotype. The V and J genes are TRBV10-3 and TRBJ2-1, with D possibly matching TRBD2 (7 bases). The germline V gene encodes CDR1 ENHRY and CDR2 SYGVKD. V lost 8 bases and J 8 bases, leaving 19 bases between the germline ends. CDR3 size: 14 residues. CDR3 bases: TGTGCCATCGTAAGGGGGGGTTTGGGCGATGAGCAGTTCTTC. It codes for CAIVRGGLGDEQFF.

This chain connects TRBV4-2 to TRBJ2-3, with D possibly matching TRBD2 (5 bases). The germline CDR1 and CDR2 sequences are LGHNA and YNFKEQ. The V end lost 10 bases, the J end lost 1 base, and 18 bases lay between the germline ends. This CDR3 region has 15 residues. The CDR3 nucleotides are TGTGCCATCGGCCGCGGGCTCTTCTGCACAGATACGCAGTATTTT. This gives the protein CAIGRGLFCTDTQYF.

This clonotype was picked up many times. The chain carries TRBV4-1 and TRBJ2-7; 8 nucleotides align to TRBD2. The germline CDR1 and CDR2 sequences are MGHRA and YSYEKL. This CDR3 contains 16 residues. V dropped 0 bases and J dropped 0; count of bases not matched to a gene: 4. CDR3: CASSQDGREYSYEQYF. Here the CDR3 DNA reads TGCGCCAGCAGCCAAGACGGGAGGGAATACTCCTACGAGCAGTACTTC.

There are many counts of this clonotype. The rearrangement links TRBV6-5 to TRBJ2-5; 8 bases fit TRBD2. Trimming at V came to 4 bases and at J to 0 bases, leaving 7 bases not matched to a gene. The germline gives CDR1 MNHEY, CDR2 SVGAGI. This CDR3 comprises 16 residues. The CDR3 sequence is CASSFLPSGYQETQYF. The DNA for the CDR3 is TGTGCCAGCAGTTTTCTCCCTAGCGGGTACCAAGAGACCCAGTACTTC.

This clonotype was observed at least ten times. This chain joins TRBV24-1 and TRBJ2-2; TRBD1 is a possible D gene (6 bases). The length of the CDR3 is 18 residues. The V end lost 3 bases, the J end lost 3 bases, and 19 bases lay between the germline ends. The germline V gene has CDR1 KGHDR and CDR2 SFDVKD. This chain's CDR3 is CATSDPRTAAVDTGELFF. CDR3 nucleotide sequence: TGTGCCACCAGTGATCCTCGGACAGCTGCGGTCGACACCGGGGAGCTGTTTTTT.

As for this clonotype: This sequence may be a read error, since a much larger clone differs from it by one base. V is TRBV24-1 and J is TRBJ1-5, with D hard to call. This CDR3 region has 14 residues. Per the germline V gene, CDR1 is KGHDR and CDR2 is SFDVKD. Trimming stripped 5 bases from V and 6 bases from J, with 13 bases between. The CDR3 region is CATSAAQETQPQHF. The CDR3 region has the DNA TGTGCCACCAGTGCAGCCCAGGAGACTCAGCCCCAGCATTTT.

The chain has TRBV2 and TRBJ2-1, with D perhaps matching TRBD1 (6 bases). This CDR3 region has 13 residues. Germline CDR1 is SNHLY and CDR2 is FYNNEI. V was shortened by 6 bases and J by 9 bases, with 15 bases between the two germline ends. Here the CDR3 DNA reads TGTGCCAGCAGGCCCAGACAGGCTGGTGAGCAGTTCTTC. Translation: CASRPRQAGEQFF.

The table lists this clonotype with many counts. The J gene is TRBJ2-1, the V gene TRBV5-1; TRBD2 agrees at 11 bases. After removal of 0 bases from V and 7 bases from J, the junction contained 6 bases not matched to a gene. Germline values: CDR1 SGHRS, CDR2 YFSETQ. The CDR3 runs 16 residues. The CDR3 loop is CASSLVSGGAKNEQFF. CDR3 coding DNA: TGCGCCAGCAGCTTGGTTAGCGGGGGGGCCAAGAATGAGCAGTTCTTC.

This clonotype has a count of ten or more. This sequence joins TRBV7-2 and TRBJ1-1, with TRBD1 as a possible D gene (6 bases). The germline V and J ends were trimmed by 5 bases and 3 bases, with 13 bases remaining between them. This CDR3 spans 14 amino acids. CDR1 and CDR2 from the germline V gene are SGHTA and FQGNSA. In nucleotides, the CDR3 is TGTGCCAGCAGCCCTAGACAGGCAGACACTGAAGCTTTCTTT. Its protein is CASSPRQADTEAFF.

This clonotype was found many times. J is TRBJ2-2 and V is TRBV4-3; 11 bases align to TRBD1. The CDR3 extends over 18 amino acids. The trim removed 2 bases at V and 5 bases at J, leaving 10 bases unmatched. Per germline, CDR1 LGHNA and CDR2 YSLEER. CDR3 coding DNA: TGCGCCAGCAGCCAACACCCAGTTGGACAGGGGGCAACCGGGGAGCTGTTTTTT. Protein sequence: CASSQHPVGQGATGELFF.

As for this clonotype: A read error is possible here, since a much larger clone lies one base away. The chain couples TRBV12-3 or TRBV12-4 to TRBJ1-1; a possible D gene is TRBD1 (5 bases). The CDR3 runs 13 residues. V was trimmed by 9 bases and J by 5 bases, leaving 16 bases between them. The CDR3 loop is CARSQTAGTEAFF. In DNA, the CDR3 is TGTGCCAGGAGCCAAACGGCAGGGACTGAAGCTTTCTTT.

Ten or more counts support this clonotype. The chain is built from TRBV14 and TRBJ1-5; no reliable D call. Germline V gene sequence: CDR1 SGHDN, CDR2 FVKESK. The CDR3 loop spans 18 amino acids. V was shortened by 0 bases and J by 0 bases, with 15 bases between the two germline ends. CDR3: CASSQEAGSKYSNQPQHF. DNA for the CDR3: TGTGCCAGCAGCCAAGAGGCGGGATCTAAGTATAGCAATCAGCCCCAGCATTTT.

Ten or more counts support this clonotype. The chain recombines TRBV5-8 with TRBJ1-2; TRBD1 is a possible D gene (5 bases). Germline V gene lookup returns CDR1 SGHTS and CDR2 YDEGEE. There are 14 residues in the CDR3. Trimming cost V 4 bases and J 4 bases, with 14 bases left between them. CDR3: CASSIPDTIYGYTF. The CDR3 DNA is TGTGCCAGCAGCATCCCGGACACCATCTATGGCTACACCTTC. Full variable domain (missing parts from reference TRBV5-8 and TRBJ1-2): EAGVTQSPTHLIKTRGQQATLRCSPISGHTSVYWYQQALGLGLQFLLWYDEGEERNRGNFPPRFSGRQFPNYSSELNVNALELEDSALYLCASSIPDTIYGYTFGSGTRLTVV.

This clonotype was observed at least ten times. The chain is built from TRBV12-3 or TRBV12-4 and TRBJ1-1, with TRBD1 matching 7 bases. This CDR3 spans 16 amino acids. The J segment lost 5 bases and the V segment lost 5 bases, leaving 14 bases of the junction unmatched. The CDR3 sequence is CASSHARQGTHTEAFF. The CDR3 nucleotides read TGTGCCAGCAGTCACGCAAGACAGGGTACTCATACTGAAGCTTTCTTT.

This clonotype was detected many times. The DNA of the CDR3 is TGTGCCAGCAGTCCCCCGCGACAGGGGACTGGAGATACGCAGTATTTT. This sequence encodes CASSPPRQGTGDTQYF. This chain links TRBV12-3 or TRBV12-4 with TRBJ2-3, with 8 nucleotides matching TRBD1. V gave up 5 bases and J gave up 5 bases; unmatched junction bases: 12. The CDR3 has 16 amino acids.

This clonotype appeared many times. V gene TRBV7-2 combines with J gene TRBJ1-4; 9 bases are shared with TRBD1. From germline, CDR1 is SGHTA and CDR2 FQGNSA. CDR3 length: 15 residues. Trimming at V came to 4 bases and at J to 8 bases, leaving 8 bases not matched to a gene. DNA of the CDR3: TGTGCCAGCAGCTCACAGGGGGCGCCTTGGGAAAAACTGTTTTTT. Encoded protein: CASSSQGAPWEKLFF.

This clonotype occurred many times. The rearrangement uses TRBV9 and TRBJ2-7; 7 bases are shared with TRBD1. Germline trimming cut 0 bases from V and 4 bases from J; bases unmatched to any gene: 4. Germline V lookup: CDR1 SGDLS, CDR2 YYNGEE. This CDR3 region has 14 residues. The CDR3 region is CASSVGGTVYEQYF. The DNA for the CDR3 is TGTGCCAGCAGCGTAGGGGGGACAGTTTACGAGCAGTACTTC.

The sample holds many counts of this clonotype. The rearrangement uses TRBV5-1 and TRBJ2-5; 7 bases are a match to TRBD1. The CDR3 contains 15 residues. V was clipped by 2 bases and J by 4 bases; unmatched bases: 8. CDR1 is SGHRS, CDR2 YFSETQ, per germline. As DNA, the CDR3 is TGCGCCAGCAGCTTTTCAACAGGGGCTAGAGAGACCCAGTACTTC. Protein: CASSFSTGARETQYF.

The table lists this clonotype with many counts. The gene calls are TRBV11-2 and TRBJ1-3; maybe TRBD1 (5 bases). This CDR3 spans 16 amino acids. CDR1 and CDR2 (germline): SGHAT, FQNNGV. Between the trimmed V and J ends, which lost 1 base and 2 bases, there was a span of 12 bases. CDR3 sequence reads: CASSLAFLRAGNTIYF. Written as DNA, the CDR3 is TGTGCCAGCAGCTTAGCTTTTCTCAGGGCTGGAAACACCATATATTTT.

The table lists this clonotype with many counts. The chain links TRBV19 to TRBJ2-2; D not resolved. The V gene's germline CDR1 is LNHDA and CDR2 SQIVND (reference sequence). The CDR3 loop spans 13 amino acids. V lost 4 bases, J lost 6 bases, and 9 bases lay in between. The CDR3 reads CASSNSVAGELFF. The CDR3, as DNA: TGTGCCAGTAGTAATTCGGTGGCCGGGGAGCTGTTTTTT.

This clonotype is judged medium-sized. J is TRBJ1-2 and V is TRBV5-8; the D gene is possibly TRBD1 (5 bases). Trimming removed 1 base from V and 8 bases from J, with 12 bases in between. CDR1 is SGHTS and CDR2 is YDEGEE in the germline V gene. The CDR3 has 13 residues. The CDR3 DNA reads TGTGCCAGCAGCTTGTACGCAGGGCCAGGCTACACCTTC. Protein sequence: CASSLYAGPGYTF.

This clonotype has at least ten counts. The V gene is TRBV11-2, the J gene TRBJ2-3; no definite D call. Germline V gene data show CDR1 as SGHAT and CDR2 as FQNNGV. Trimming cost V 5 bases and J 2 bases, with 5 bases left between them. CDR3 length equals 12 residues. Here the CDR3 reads CASSRSTDTQYF. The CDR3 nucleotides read TGTGCCAGCAGCCGGTCCACAGATACGCAGTATTTT.

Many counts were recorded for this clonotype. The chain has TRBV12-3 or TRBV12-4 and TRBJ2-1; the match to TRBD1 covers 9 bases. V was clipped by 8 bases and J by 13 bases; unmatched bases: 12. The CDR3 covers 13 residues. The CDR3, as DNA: TGTGCCAGCGAAAACCGGGACAGGGCCCACCAGTTCTTC. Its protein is CASENRDRAHQFF.

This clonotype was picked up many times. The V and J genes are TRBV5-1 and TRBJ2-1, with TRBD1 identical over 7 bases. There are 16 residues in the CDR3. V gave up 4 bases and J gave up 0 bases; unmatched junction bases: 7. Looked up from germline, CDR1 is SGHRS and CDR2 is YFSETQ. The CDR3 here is CASSGRGISSYNEQFF. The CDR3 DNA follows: TGCGCCAGCAGCGGCAGGGGGATAAGCTCCTACAATGAGCAGTTCTTC.

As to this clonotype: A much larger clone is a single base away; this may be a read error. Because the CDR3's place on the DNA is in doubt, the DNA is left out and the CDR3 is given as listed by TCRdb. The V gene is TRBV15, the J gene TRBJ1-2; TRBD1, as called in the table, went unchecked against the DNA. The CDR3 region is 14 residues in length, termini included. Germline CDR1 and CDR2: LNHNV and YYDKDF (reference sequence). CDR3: CATGQGTTGYGCTF.

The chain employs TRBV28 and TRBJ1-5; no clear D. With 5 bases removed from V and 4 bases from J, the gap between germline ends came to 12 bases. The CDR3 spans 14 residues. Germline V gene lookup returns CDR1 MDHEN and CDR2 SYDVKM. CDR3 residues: CASSLTPGNQPQHF. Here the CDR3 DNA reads TGTGCCAGCAGTCTCACGCCGGGAAATCAGCCCCAGCATTTT.

Here the CDR3 DNA reads TGTGCCAGCAGCCAAGATATCGGGGGGGGGCAACTTGAGCAGTTCTTC. This translates into CASSQDIGGGQLEQFF. This chain joins TRBV4-2 and TRBJ2-1, with TRBD2 identical over 8 bases. This CDR3 has 16 amino acids. V lost 0 bases and J lost 9; bases outside the gene matches: 10. Germline assignment: CDR1 LGHNA and CDR2 YNFKEQ.

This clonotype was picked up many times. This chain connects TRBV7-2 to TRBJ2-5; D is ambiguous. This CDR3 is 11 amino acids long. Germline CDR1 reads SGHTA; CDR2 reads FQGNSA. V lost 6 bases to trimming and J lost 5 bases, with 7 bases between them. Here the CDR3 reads CASRLGETQYF. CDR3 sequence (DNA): TGTGCCAGCAGGCTCGGCGAGACCCAGTACTTC.

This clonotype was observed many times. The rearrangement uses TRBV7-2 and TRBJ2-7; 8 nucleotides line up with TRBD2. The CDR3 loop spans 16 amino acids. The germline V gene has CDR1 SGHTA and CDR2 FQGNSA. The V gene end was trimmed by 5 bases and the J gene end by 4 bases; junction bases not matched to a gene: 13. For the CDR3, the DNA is TGTGCCAGCAGCGAGGGTGAAGTAGCGGGACTTTACGAGCAGTACTTC. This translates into CASSEGEVAGLYEQYF. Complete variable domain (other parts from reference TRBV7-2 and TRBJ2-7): GAGVSQSPSNKVTEKGKDVELRCDPISGHTALYWYRQSLGQGLEFLIYFQGNSAPDKSGLPSDRFSAERTGGSVSTLTIQRTQQEDSAVYLCASSEGEVAGLYEQYFGPGTRLTVT.

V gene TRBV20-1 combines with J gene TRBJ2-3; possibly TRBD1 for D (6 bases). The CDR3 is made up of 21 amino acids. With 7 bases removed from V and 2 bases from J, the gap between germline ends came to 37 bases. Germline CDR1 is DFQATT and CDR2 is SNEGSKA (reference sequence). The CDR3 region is CSGTKSRGRGQAGAYTDTQYF. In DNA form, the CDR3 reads TGCAGTGGGACAAAATCAAGAGGGCGAGGGCAGGCAGGGGCGTACACAGATACGCAGTATTTT.

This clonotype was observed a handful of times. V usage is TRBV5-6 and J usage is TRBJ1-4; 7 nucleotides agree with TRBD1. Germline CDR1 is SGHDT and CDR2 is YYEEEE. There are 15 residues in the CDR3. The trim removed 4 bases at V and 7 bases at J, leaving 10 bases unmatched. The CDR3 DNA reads TGTGCCAGCAGCCCTTGGACAGGAGGAAGTGAAAAACTGTTTTTT. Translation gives CASSPWTGGSEKLFF. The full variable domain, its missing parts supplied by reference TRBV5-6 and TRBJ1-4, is DAGVTQSPTHLIKTRGQQVTLRCSPKSGHDTVSWYQQALGQGPQFIFQYYEEEERQRGNFPDRFSGHQFPNYSSELNVNALLLGDSALYLCASSPWTGGSEKLFFGSGTQLSVL.

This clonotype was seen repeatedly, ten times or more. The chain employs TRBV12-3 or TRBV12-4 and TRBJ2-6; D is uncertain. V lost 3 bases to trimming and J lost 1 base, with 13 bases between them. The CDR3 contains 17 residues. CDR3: CASSLWVPGSGANVLTF. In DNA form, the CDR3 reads TGTGCCAGCAGTTTGTGGGTACCGGGTTCTGGGGCCAACGTCCTGACTTTC.